A single sample gave rise to the 13 T cell receptor beta chains below, sequenced in a study of T cell responses to AZD1222 COVID-19 vaccine. TCRdb's table, derived via immunoSEQ multiplex PCR, lists solely in-frame clones and lacks some. The repertoire holds 150,000 to 200,000 clones, with almost 90% as singletons. The sequencing here drew on peripheral blood, taken on day 0 of AZD1222 vaccination. The receptors stem from an adult in good health.

The chain carries TRBV28 and TRBJ2-7, with D possibly being TRBD1 (8 bases). The CDR3 spans 16 residues. The V end was cut by 7 bases, the J end by 4 bases, with 23 bases between. Looked up from germline, CDR1 is MDHEN and CDR2 is SYDVKM. CDR3 protein: CASTLGGGRGQYEQYF. DNA for the CDR3: TGTGCCAGCACCCTGGGGGGGGGCAGGGGGCAGTACGAGCAGTACTTC.

The chain links TRBV4-3 to TRBJ1-2, with TRBD1 matching over 7 bases. CDR1 LGHNA and CDR2 YSLEER come from the germline V gene. The CDR3 has 14 amino acids. V shed 0 bases, J shed 6 bases, and the junction held 4 bases outside the gene matches. The CDR3 is CASSQDDRVDGYTF. In DNA, the CDR3 is TGCGCCAGCAGCCAAGACGACAGGGTAGATGGCTACACCTTC.

The J gene is TRBJ2-3, the V gene TRBV7-6; TRBD2 aligns across 13 bases. The length of the CDR3 is 17 residues. The trim removed 5 bases at V and 4 bases at J, leaving 9 bases unmatched. CDR1 is SGHVS, CDR2 FNYEAQ, per germline. Here the CDR3 reads CASSPRTSGSVSDTQYF. CDR3 DNA: TGTGCCAGCAGCCCACGGACTAGCGGGAGTGTTTCAGATACGCAGTATTTT.

This chain joins TRBV7-9 and TRBJ2-3, with a weak D call TRBD2 (5 bases). The length of the CDR3 is 15 residues. Trimming cost V 1 base and J 4 bases, with 12 bases left between them. Germline CDR1 is SEHNR and CDR2 is FQNEAQ (reference sequence). Here the CDR3 DNA reads TGTGCCAGCAGCTTAGAGAGGCTAGCCTCAGATACGCAGTATTTT. This translates into CASSLERLASDTQYF.

This clone was observed a handful of times. This sample includes further DNA sequences coding for the same CDR3. The V call is TRBV6-4, the J call TRBJ2-1, with 11 bases matching TRBD2. This CDR3 region has 15 residues. The germline CDR1 and CDR2 sequences are MRHNA and SNTAGT. With 0 bases clipped from V and 6 bases from J, the junction kept 1 base outside the gene matches. Written as DNA, the CDR3 is TGTGCCAGCAGTGACTCTAGCGGGGGGGCCAATGAGCAGTTCTTC. Its translation is CASSDSSGGANEQFF.

The chain uses TRBV9 and TRBJ1-1, with D maybe TRBD1 (6 bases). Germline CDR1 is SGDLS and CDR2 is YYNGEE. This CDR3 has 15 residues. V lost 4 bases to trimming and J lost 6 bases, with 19 bases between them. CDR3 residues: CASSRQGSSSAEAFF. DNA of the CDR3: TGTGCCAGCAGCAGGCAGGGGTCGTCGTCGGCTGAAGCTTTCTTT.

This chain uses TRBV29-1 with TRBJ2-3; a possible D gene is TRBD2 (7 bases). CDR3 size: 15 residues. CDR1 is SQVTM and CDR2 is ANQGSEA in the germline V gene. Trimming took off 6 bases at V and 8 bases at J, with 24 bases between the two ends. This CDR3 is CSVRGGGGRVGTQYF. In DNA, the CDR3 is TGCAGCGTGCGCGGCGGGGGCGGGAGAGTTGGTACGCAGTATTTT.

CDR3 protein: CASSQERGISYGYTF. CDR3 DNA sequence: TGTGCCAGCAGCCAAGAGCGGGGAATCAGCTATGGCTACACCTTC. The V gene is TRBV3-1 (or the pseudogene TRBV3-2), the J gene TRBJ1-2, with D unresolved. From germline, CDR1 is LGHDT and CDR2 YNNKEL (reference sequence). The V and J ends lost 0 bases and 4 bases respectively, with 12 bases between them. The CDR3 spans 15 residues.

V is TRBV19 and J is TRBJ1-4; 8 positions match TRBD1. The CDR3 runs to 13 residues. V lost 5 bases to trimming and J lost 7 bases; unmatched junction nucleotides: 3. Per the germline V gene, CDR1 is LNHDA and CDR2 is SQIVND (reference sequence). Here the CDR3 DNA reads TGTGCCAGTAGTCAGGGGGCTACTGAAAAACTGTTTTTT. Its protein product is CASSQGATEKLFF.

The rearrangement links TRBV6-5 to TRBJ2-6; D may be TRBD1 or TRBD2 (5 bases each). The CDR3 has 15 amino acids. Germline CDR1 MNHEY, CDR2 SVGAGI. V lost 0 bases and J lost 15, with 18 bases in between. DNA of the CDR3: TGTGCCAGCAGTTACTCGAGGCGGCCCTGGGACGGCCTGACTTTC. Translation gives CASSYSRRPWDGLTF.

This clone was seen only a few times. The conserved phenylalanine or tryptophan normally closing the CDR3 is absent here, so this likely arose from a read error. The DNA is left out, because the CDR3 cannot be placed on it with certainty; the CDR3 is given as TCRdb lists it. V gene TRBV5-4 combines with J gene TRBJ2-7; the table's D call, TRBD2, has no DNA check behind it. Looked up from germline, CDR1 is SGHNT and CDR2 is YYREEE (reference sequence). The length of the CDR3 is 10 amino acids, counting both ends. The CDR3 sequence is CASSPERLGI.

This clone is a singleton in its sample. The rearrangement uses TRBV7-9 and TRBJ2-2; no clear D. The V gene lost 4 bases and the J gene lost 2 bases, with 8 bases spanning the gap. Germline V gene lookup returns CDR1 SEHNR and CDR2 FQNEAQ (reference sequence). The CDR3 is made up of 14 amino acids. The CDR3 sequence: CASSSRANTGELFF. In nucleotides, the CDR3 is TGTGCCAGCAGCTCTAGAGCCAACACCGGGGAGCTGTTTTTT.

The chain links TRBV7-8 to TRBJ1-5; maybe TRBD1 (5 bases). The V gene's germline CDR1 is SGHVS and CDR2 FQNEAQ. The CDR3 runs to 16 residues. Trimming removed 5 bases from V and 4 bases from J, with 18 bases in between. CDR3 residues: CASSPWGGAGNQPQHF. Written as DNA, the CDR3 is TGTGCCAGCAGCCCCTGGGGGGGTGCAGGAAATCAGCCCCAGCATTTT.